Shown below are 18 T cell receptor beta chains from a single sample sequenced in a study of blood T cell repertoires in COVID-19. The table came from immunoSEQ multiplex PCR; TCRdb's copy has only in-frame clones and leaves some out. Here the sample spans around 97,000 clones, about 85% being singletons. Input material: peripheral blood. Every receptor here comes from a man aged 50-59 years in a cohort sampled during active COVID-19.

V usage is TRBV18 and J usage is TRBJ1-2; tentatively, D is TRBD1 (5 bases). The CDR3 totals 13 residues. From germline, CDR1 is KGHSH and CDR2 LQKENI. Trimming took off 3 bases at V and 7 bases at J, with 12 bases between the two ends. This chain's CDR3 is CASSPRGDGGYTF. CDR3 DNA sequence: TGTGCCAGCTCACCCCGGGGGGATGGTGGCTACACCTTC.

V is TRBV6-6 and J is TRBJ2-2; D ambiguous. Germline loops: CDR1 MNHNY, CDR2 SVGAGI (reference sequence). The length of the CDR3 is 12 residues. V lost 8 bases to trimming and J lost 8 bases, with 12 bases between them. As DNA, the CDR3 is TGTGCCAGCGCCCTCATCGGGGGGGAGCTGTTTTTT. This codes for CASALIGGELFF.

The chain carries TRBV9 and TRBJ2-4; perhaps TRBD1 as D (7 bases). V lost 3 bases to trimming and J lost 7 bases, with 17 bases between them. From germline, CDR1 is SGDLS and CDR2 YYNGEE. This CDR3 has 15 amino acids. CDR3 amino acids: CASSAYRGGGNIQYF. The CDR3 nucleotides are TGTGCCAGCAGCGCGTACAGGGGAGGAGGGAACATTCAGTACTTC.

J is TRBJ2-6 and V is TRBV7-9, with D perhaps TRBD1 (6 bases). Germline CDR1 SEHNR, CDR2 FQNEAQ (reference sequence). This CDR3 is 18 amino acids long. V was clipped by 6 bases and J by 2 bases, with 20 bases between them. This CDR3 is CASSQWGRGRAGANVLTF. CDR3 bases: TGTGCCAGCAGTCAATGGGGCAGGGGACGGGCTGGGGCCAACGTCCTGACTTTC.

The rearrangement links TRBV12-3 or TRBV12-4 to TRBJ1-5; no reliable D call. V lost 2 bases, J lost 7 bases, and 9 bases lay in between. The CDR3 runs 13 residues. The CDR3 nucleotides are TGTGCCAGCAGTTTACCTGCAGGACAGCCCCAGCATTTT. It codes for CASSLPAGQPQHF.

The chain carries TRBV6-2 or TRBV6-3 and TRBJ2-1; 11 nucleotides align to TRBD2. V lost 2 bases and J lost 11; bases outside the gene matches: 14. The germline V gene has CDR1 MNHEY and CDR2 SVGEGT. The CDR3 sequence is 17 residues long. The CDR3 is CASSYRPSGGSVRKQFF. CDR3 nucleotides: TGTGCCAGCAGTTACAGACCTAGCGGGGGGTCTGTAAGGAAGCAGTTCTTC.

The chain employs TRBV7-8 and TRBJ2-5; 9 bases are a match to TRBD2. V shed 0 bases, J shed 1 base, and the junction held 12 bases outside the gene matches. CDR1 SGHVS and CDR2 FQNEAQ come from the germline V gene. The CDR3 totals 19 residues. The CDR3 sequence is CASSLAGSGSGGGQETQYF. The CDR3 nucleotides read TGTGCCAGCAGCTTAGCGGGGTCGGGTAGCGGGGGTGGCCAAGAGACCCAGTACTTC.

The chain couples TRBV12-5 to TRBJ1-4; D uncertain. Germline V gene sequence: CDR1 LGHNT, CDR2 FRNRAP. The CDR3 consists of 13 residues. Trimming cost V 7 bases and J 8 bases, with 14 bases left between them. The CDR3 spells CASARASSEKLFF. The CDR3 DNA follows: TGTGCTAGTGCCCGAGCTTCGAGCGAAAAACTGTTTTTT. Filled out from reference TRBV12-5 and TRBJ1-4, the complete variable domain reads DARVTQTPRHKVTEMGQEVTMRCQPILGHNTVFWYRQTMMQGLELLAYFRNRAPLDDSGMPKDRFSAEMPDATLATLKIQPSEPRDSAVYFCASARASSEKLFFGSGTQLSVL.

This clone showed up just once. This chain uses TRBV6-5 with TRBJ2-2, with D unresolved. Germline CDR1 and CDR2: MNHEY and SVGAGI. CDR3 length: 13 residues. V was shortened by 7 bases and J by 3 bases, with 9 bases between the two germline ends. Written as DNA, the CDR3 is TGTGCCAGCACATCACCGGACACCGGGGAGCTGTTTTTT. The encoded protein is CASTSPDTGELFF.

The chain carries TRBV6-5 and TRBJ1-6; weak D call: TRBD1 (5 bases). The CDR3 covers 13 residues. Deletions cut 5 bases from V and 14 bases from J, with 16 bases between. Germline V gives CDR1 MNHEY, CDR2 SVGAGI. CDR3 DNA sequence: TGTGCCAGCAGTCCCGACAGCCAAGTGACCCTCCACTTT. It specifies CASSPDSQVTLHF.

The chain recombines TRBV5-5 with TRBJ2-1; 11 bases are shared with TRBD2. The CDR3 consists of 18 residues. The ends lost 0 bases at V and 5 bases at J; junction bases unmatched: 10. CDR1 is SGHKS and CDR2 is YYEKEE in the germline V gene (reference sequence). CDR3: CASSLGLAGLGGNNEQFF. The CDR3 nucleotides are TGTGCCAGCAGCTTGGGACTAGCGGGGCTCGGGGGGAACAATGAGCAGTTCTTC. The variable domain in full, completed from reference TRBV5-5 and TRBJ2-1, reads DAGVTQSPTHLIKTRGQQVTLRCSPISGHKSVSWYQQVLGQGPQFIFQYYEKEERGRGNFPDRFSARQFPNYSSELNVNALLLGDSALYLCASSLGLAGLGGNNEQFFGPGTRLTVL.

Only a few counts were recorded for this clone. This rearrangement joins TRBV6-6 to TRBJ1-2; D is perhaps TRBD1 (6 bases). This CDR3 region has 13 residues. Germline loops: CDR1 MNHNY, CDR2 SVGAGI (reference sequence). V was shortened by 4 bases and J by 3 bases, with 9 bases between the two germline ends. The CDR3 loop reads CASSFRTDYGYTF. The CDR3 DNA follows: TGTGCCAGCAGTTTTAGGACAGACTATGGCTACACCTTC.

This sequence joins TRBV2 and TRBJ1-6; a possible D gene is TRBD1 (5 bases). The germline gives CDR1 SNHLY, CDR2 FYNNEI. V was pared by 7 bases and J by 12 bases, with 13 bases between. The CDR3 spans 12 residues. CDR3 residues: CASKATVEPLHF. Written as DNA, the CDR3 is TGTGCCAGCAAGGCGACAGTGGAACCCCTCCACTTT.

The J gene is TRBJ2-7, the V gene TRBV5-6; 9 nucleotides line up with TRBD2. The CDR3 runs to 13 residues. J gave up 6 bases and V 7 bases, and 8 bases lay outside the gene matches. The germline V gene has CDR1 SGHDT and CDR2 YYEEEE. The CDR3 sequence: CASERGVTGEQYF. CDR3 in DNA: TGTGCCAGCGAGCGGGGGGTAACAGGCGAGCAGTACTTC.

In its sample, this clone was seen once. CDR3 protein: CATQGGVYEQYF. DNA of the CDR3: TGTGCCACCCAAGGAGGGGTGTACGAGCAGTACTTC. The chain uses TRBV6-5 and TRBJ2-7, with D maybe TRBD2 (6 bases). V gave up 10 bases and J gave up 4 bases, with 14 bases separating them. Germline CDR1 MNHEY, CDR2 SVGAGI. The CDR3 consists of 12 residues.

CDR3 amino acids: CASSLEQLYEQYV. CDR3 sequence (DNA): TGTGCCAGCAGCTTGGAACAGCTCTACGAGCAGTACGTC. The chain recombines TRBV5-8 with TRBJ2-7, with D uncertain. This CDR3 is 13 amino acids long. Looked up from germline, CDR1 is SGHTS and CDR2 is YDEGEE. V shed 0 bases and J shed 3 bases, with 7 bases lying between them.

This chain joins TRBV6-5 and TRBJ1-5; D not resolved. Germline lookup yields CDR1 MNHEY and CDR2 SVGAGI. Trimming left V 7 bases short and J 1 base short, with 11 bases between. The CDR3 has 14 residues. CDR3 bases: TGTGCCAGCAATCCGGGTGGCAGCAATCAGCCCCAGCATTTT. Translation: CASNPGGSNQPQHF.

The chain links TRBV4-3 to TRBJ1-1, with D unresolved. V lost 0 bases and J 2 bases, leaving 10 bases between the germline ends. The CDR3 loop spans 15 amino acids. Per germline, CDR1 LGHNA and CDR2 YSLEER. In DNA, the CDR3 is TGCGCCAGCAGCCAAGATGTCATGAGAAACACTGAAGCTTTCTTT. It is translated as CASSQDVMRNTEAFF.